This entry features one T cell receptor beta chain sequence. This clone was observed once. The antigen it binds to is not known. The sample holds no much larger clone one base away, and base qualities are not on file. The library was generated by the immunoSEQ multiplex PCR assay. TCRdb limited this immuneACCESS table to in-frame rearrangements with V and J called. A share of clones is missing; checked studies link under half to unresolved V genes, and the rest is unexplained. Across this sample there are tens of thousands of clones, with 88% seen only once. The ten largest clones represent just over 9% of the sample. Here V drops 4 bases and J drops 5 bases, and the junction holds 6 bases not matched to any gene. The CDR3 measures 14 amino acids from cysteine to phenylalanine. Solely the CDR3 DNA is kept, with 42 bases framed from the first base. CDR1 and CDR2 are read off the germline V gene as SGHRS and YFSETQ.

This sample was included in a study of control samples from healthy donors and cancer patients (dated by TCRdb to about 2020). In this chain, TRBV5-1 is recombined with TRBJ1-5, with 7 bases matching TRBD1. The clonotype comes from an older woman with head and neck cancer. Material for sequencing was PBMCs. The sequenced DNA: TGCGCCAGCAGCGCGACAGGGAACGATCAGCCCCAGCATTTT. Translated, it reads CASSATGNDQPQHF.